This TCR beta chain was captured by sequencing in a study of blood T cell repertoires in COVID-19 (dated by TCRdb to the early 2020s). General notes on the study: Collaborator samples came from the United States, Italy and Spain and covered acute and convalescent phases of COVID-19. The material from the prospective study consisted of cDNA or gDNA derived from T cells, B-cell-depleted T cells, or PBMCs. Deeply sampled blood TCRbeta repertoires from subjects exposed to, actively infected with, or recovered from COVID-19 were included in the dataset. The repertoires were released in a freely available public database intended as a resource for research on the immune response to SARS-CoV-2. Samples were obtained from the ongoing ImmuneRACE study (first 160 participants) and from about 1,300 subjects provided by 6 global collaborators. A de-identified subject ID, COVID-19 status, age in years and sex were almost always included in the sample metadata. Where HLA class I and class II types were available, the types were taken from metadata supplied by the sample provider, not from assay-based typing. Study-level results and caveats: Clinical and demographic metadata were provided uncurated, with the amount varying by source and participant.

TCRbeta CDR3 regions were amplified from genomic DNA by means of the immunoSEQ Assay, a bias-controlled multiplex PCR. The original pipeline was this. The number of nucleated cells in each sample was estimated by amplification of reference gene primers within the assay. To quantify the absolute abundance of each unique TCRbeta CDR3 rearrangement, sequence reads were collapsed and filtered. For each sample, productive Simpson clonality was calculated as the square root of Simpson's diversity index over productive rearrangements. Sourced from immuneACCESS, this table was stored by TCRdb with only in-frame sequences that have V and J called. A share of the clones is absent; for the studies checked, an unresolved V gene accounts for under half, and the remainder has no known explanation. From that table come the V and J calls and clone size; the DNA was used to work out D and trimming. For this sample the table gives roughly 300,000 clones, of which around 84% were detected only once. The ten largest clones take up 4% to 5% of the sample.

Participants in the prospective study were enrolled through a virtual design, were aged about 18 to 100 years, and lived in roughly 26 United States geographic areas. In the prospective study, participants were assigned to cohorts based on the clinical history participants reported in a screening survey and a study questionnaire. Recovered participants in ImmuneRACE Cohort 3 were defined as having two consecutive negative NP/OP PCR tests, clearance from a healthcare professional, or resolution of symptoms. Each participant in the prospective study had whole blood, serum and a nasopharyngeal or oropharyngeal swab collected by mobile phlebotomists. Prospective study participants could optionally give additional blood draws and questionnaires over an approximately 2-month period. Before DNA extraction, prospective study blood samples were shipped either frozen or at room temperature. Spanning cysteine to phenylalanine, the CDR3 consists of 16 amino acids. Of the read, only the CDR3 DNA is kept; its 48 bases are in frame from base 1. Germline trimming: 2 bases from V, 5 bases from J; junction bases outside gene matches: 4. CDR1 and CDR2 are drawn from the germline V gene: MGHRA, YSYEKL.

This clone was detected only a few times. The specificity of this receptor is unknown. No quality values exist for individual bases; no much larger clone is one base distant. Recombination joined TRBV4-1 with TRBJ2-2, and 11 bases in between align with TRBD2. This receptor was obtained from a man aged 30-40 years who had recovered from COVID-19. The sequenced sample was PBMCs or T cells enriched from blood (not recorded which). The nucleotides are TGCGCCAGCAGCCAACTAGCGGGAGGTTATACCGGGGAGCTGTTTTTT. It codes for CASSQLAGGYTGELFF.